This T cell receptor (beta chain) was found in a study of shared clonotypes between healthy human individuals. Study-wide context: With ages of 18 to 49, the donors were two women and a few men.

Study outcomes and limitations: It was the few donors that limited the genetic and exposure-history diversity represented.

From germline, CDR1 is MNHEY and CDR2 SVGAGI. V was trimmed by 6 bases and J by 5 bases, leaving 11 bases between them. The CDR3 totals 13 residues. The sorted-subset replicate PCRs were given around 190 ng DNA, which is 31,000 or so T cell genomes. Using immunoSEQ multiplex PCR, the repertoire was profiled, and TCRdb retains in-frame clones only, with some absent. The table has about 1.5 million clones, about 96% seen once. Note on this clone: The target antigen is unknown.

This TCR derives from a man aged 30 to 45 in good health. This rearrangement joins TRBV6-5 to TRBJ1-3; perhaps TRBD1 as D (5 bases). The sequencing sample was made of naive CD4+ T cells sorted from blood. As for subset: CD45RA+ positively selected. The CDR3 is CASSRGGRNTIYF. The CDR3 DNA sequence: TGTGCCAGCAGCCGGGGCGGGAGAAACACCATATATTTT.